This section outlines one T cell receptor (beta chain) sequence together with its context. This clone has a single count. Its antigen remains unidentified. Base qualities are missing; no much larger clone stands one base away. This entry comes from a study of graft-versus-host responses after intestinal transplantation (dated by TCRdb to the early 2020s). About the investigation overall: The transplants that recipients got were multivisceral, liver-intestinal, or isolated intestinal. Every recipient was given anti-thymocyte globulin induction, followed by around three years of maintenance tacrolimus and steroids. After intestinal transplantation, graft-versus-host and host-versus-graft alloreactive T cell clones in the graft, circulation and bone marrow were tracked using bulk TCR-beta CDR3 sequencing. Alloreactive clones were identified by sequencing pre-transplant mixed lymphocyte reaction products and comparing them with unstimulated pre-transplant donor and recipient T cells. The cohort enrolled about two dozen intestinal transplant recipients including one retransplant, and 3 patients lacking pretransplant specimens were excluded. A peak of at least 4% donor T cells among recipient peripheral blood mononuclear cells was the definition used for donor T cell macrochimerism. Instead of going to the commercial service, samples from three later patients were sequenced in-house on an Illumina MiSeq and processed with MiXCR.

Paper-wide results and their limitations: Peak levels of circulating GvH clones were associated with declines in HvG clones early after transplant. GvH clones were detected in recipient bone marrow, and some of these GvH clones were observed earlier in ileal mucosa or blood, consistent with an intestinal mucosal origin. In patients with donor T cell macrochimerism, the allografts had high GvH to HvG T cell clonal ratios. Conclusions were limited by the relatively low number and heterogeneity of intestinal transplant patients.

In the first month after transplant, blood samples were collected up to 4 times, and after that at least monthly when available. Its CDR3 holds 17 amino acids, cysteine through phenylalanine. The read is trimmed to its CDR3 DNA, 51 bases read in frame from base 1. CDR1 and CDR2, looked up from the germline V gene, are LGHNT and FRNRAP. Relative to germline, V is 3 bases shorter and J is 0 bases shorter, with 12 bases between their ends. Receptor libraries were prepared by the immunoSEQ multiplex PCR assay. Adaptive Biotechnologies carried out high-throughput TCR-beta CDR3 sequencing of genomic DNA for most patients. As for how the authors treated the data: TCR sequencing data for some 19 patients were retrieved from Adaptive's ImmunoSEQ software; a few other patients were processed with MiXCR and VDJtools. Because the origin of CDR3 nucleotide sequences shared between donor and recipient could not be assigned, those sequences were removed. Alloreactive clones required at least 2-fold expansion over unstimulated cells and minimum CFSE-low frequency of 0.002% (template counts) or 0.001% (read counts). Mappable clones were those detected in sequenced pre-transplant spleen, lymph node, or MLR CFSE-low populations of the donor or recipient. The cumulative frequency of alloreactive clones was calculated as a percentage of all sequences, weighted by copy number. The table comes from immuneACCESS by way of TCRdb, which keeps in-frame sequences with V and J called. Part of the clones is missing from these tables; in studies checked, under half for an unresolved V gene and the rest for unknown reasons. The V and J calls and the clone size are those of that table, but D and trimming were determined from the DNA. The sample table records under 80,000 clones; about 90% of these occur just once. The leading ten clones occupy approximately 0.7% of the sample.

The receptor was isolated from a human patient who received an intestinal transplant, so some T cells may come from the graft donor. The sequencing used PBMCs, collected 98 days after intestinal transplantation. The sequence links TRBV12-5 to TRBJ1-6; matching of 6 bases hints at TRBD1 as the D gene. In nucleotide form, the sequence is TGTGCTAGTGGTTTTACAACAGGGCGCTCCTATAATTCACCCCTCCACTTT. It translates to CASGFTTGRSYNSPLHF. The entire variable domain, with the stretches around the CDR3 drawn from the reference TRBV12-5 and TRBJ1-6 proteins, is DARVTQTPRHKVTEMGQEVTMRCQPILGHNTVFWYRQTMMQGLELLAYFRNRAPLDDSGMPKDRFSAEMPDATLATLKIQPSEPRDSAVYFCASGFTTGRSYNSPLHFGNGTRLTVT.